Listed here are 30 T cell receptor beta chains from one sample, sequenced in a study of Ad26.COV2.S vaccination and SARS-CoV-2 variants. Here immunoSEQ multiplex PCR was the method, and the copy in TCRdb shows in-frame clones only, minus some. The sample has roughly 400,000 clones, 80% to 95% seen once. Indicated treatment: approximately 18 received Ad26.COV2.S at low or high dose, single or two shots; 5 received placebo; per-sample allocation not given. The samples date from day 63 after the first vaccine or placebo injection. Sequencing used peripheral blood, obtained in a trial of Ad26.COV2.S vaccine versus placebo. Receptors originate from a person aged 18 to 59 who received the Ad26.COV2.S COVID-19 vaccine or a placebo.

This CDR3 is CAWSIGLGSYNEQFF. The CDR3 nucleotides are TGTGCCTGGAGTATAGGGCTCGGCTCCTACAATGAGCAGTTCTTC. V is TRBV30 and J is TRBJ2-1; D ambiguous. V lost 2 bases, J lost 0 bases, and 11 bases lay in between. Germline lookup yields CDR1 GTSNPN and CDR2 SVGIG (reference sequence). There are 15 residues in the CDR3.

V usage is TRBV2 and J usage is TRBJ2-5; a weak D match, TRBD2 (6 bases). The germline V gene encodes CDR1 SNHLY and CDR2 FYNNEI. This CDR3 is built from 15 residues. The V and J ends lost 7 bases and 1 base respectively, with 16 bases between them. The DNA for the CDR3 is TGTGCCAGCACCAGGGTTAGCGGAGCCCAAGAGACCCAGTACTTC. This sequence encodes CASTRVSGAQETQYF.

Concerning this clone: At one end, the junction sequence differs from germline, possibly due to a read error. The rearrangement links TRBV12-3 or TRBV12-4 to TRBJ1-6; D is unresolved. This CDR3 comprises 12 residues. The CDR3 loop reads CASRLGGSPLHF. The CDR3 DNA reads TGTGCCAGCAGGTTAGGCGGTTCACCCCTCCACTTT.

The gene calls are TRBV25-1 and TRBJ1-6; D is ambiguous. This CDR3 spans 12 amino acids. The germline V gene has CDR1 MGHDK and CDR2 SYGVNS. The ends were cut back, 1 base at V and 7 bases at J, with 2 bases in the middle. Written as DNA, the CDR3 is TGTGCCAGCAGTGAATGGAATTCACCCCTCCACTTT. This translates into CASSEWNSPLHF.

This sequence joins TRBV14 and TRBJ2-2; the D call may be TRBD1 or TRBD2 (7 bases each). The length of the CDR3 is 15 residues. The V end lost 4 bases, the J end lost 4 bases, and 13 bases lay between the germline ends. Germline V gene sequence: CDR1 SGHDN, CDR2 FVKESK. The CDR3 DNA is TGTGCCAGCAGCCCAGGGGGGGCGGGCACCGGGGAGCTGTTTTTT. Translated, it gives CASSPGGAGTGELFF.

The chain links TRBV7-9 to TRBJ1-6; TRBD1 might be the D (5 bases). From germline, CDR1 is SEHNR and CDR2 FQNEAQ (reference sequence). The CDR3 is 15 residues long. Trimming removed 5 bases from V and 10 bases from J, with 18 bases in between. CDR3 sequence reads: CASSMFEGMGSPLHF. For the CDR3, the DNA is TGTGCCAGCAGCATGTTTGAGGGGATGGGGTCACCCCTCCACTTT.

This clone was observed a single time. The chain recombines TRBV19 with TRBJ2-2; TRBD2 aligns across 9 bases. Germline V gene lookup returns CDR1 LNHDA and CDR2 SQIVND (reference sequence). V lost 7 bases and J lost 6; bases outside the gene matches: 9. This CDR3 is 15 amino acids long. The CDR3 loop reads CASNPRTSVAGELFF. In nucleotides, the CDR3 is TGTGCCAGTAACCCCCGGACTAGCGTGGCCGGGGAGCTGTTTTTT.

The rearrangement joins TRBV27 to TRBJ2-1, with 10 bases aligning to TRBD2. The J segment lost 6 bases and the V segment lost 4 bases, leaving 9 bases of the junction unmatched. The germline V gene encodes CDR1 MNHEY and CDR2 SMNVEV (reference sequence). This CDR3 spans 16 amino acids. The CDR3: CASSSVSGRMINEQFF. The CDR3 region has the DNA TGTGCCAGCAGTTCGGTTAGCGGGAGGATGATCAATGAGCAGTTCTTC.

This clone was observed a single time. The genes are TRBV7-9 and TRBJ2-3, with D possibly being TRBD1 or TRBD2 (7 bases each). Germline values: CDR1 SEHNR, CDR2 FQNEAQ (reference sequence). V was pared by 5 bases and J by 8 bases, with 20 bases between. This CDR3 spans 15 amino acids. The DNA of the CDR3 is TGTGCCAGCAGCCCTGGACTAGGGGGCCTGGGTACGCAGTATTTT. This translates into CASSPGLGGLGTQYF.

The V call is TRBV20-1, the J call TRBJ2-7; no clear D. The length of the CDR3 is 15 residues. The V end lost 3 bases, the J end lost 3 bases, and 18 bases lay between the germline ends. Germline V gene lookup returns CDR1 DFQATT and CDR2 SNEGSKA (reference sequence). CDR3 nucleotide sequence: TGCAGTGCTAGTGGTGAGTCCCGCCTAGGCTACGAGCAGTACTTC. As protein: CSASGESRLGYEQYF.

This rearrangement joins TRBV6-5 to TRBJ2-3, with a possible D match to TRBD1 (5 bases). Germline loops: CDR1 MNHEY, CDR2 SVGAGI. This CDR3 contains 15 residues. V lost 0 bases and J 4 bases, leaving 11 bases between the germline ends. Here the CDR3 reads CASSYSGVDSDTQYF. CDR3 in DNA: TGTGCCAGCAGTTACTCAGGGGTTGATTCAGATACGCAGTATTTT.

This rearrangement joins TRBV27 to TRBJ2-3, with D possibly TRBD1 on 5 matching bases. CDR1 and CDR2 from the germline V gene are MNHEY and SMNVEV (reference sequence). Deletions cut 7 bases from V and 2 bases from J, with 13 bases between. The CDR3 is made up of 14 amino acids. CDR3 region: CASTPQASTDTQYF. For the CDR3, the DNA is TGTGCCAGCACCCCACAGGCCTCCACAGATACGCAGTATTTT.

In DNA, the CDR3 is TGTGCCAGCAGTCTCCCGGGACAGGGTGGCAATGAGCAGTTCTTC. Its protein is CASSLPGQGGNEQFF. This chain links TRBV2 with TRBJ2-1; 9 bases agree with TRBD1. The germline CDR1 and CDR2 sequences are SNHLY and FYNNEI. The CDR3 is made up of 15 amino acids. The V segment lost 5 bases and the J segment 6 bases; nucleotides outside the gene matches: 8.

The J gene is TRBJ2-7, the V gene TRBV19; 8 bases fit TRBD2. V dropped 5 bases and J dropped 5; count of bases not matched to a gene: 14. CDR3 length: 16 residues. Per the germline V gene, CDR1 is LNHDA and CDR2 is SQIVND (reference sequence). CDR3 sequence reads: CASSFRFASGFDEQYF. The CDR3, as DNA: TGTGCCAGTAGTTTTAGATTTGCTAGCGGGTTCGACGAGCAGTACTTC.

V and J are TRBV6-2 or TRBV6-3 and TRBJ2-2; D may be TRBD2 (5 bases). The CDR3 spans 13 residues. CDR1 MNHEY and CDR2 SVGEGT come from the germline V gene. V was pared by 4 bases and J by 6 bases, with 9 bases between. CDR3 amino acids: CASSSSWAGELFF. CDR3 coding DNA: TGTGCCAGCAGTTCTAGCTGGGCCGGGGAGCTGTTTTTT.

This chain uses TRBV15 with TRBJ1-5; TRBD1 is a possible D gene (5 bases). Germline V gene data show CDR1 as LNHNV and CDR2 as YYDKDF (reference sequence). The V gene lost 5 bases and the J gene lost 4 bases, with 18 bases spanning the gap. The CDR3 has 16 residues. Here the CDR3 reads CATSEEGSGPNQPQHF. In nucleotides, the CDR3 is TGTGCCACCAGCGAAGAGGGTTCGGGGCCGAATCAGCCCCAGCATTTT. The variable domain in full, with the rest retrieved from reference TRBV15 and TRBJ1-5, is DAMVIQNPRYQVTQFGKPVTLSCSQTLNHNVMYWYQQKSSQAPKLLFHYYDKDFNNEADTPDNFQSRRPNTSFCFLDIRSPGLGDTAMYLCATSEEGSGPNQPQHFGDGTRLSIL.

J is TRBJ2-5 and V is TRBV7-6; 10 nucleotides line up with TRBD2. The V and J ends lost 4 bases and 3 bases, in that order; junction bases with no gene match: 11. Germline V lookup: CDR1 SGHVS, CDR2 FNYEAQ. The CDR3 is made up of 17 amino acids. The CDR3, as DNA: TGTGCCAGCAGCTCCCTTTCCAGCGGGAGGGCCAAAGAGACCCAGTACTTC. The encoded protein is CASSSLSSGRAKETQYF.

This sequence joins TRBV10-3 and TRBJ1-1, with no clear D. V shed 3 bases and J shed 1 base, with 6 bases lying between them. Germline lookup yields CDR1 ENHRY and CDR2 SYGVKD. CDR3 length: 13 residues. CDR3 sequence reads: CAISESENTEAFF. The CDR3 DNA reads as TGTGCCATCAGTGAATCCGAGAACACTGAAGCTTTCTTT.

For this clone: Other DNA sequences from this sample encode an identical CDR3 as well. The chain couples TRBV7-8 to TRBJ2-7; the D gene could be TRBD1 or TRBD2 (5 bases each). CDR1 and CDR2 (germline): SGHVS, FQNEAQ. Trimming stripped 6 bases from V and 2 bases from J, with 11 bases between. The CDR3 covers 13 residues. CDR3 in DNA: TGTGCCAGCAGTCAGGGACCCACCTACGAGCAGTACTTC. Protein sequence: CASSQGPTYEQYF. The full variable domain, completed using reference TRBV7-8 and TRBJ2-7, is GAGVSQSPRYKVAKRGQDVALRCDPISGHVSLFWYQQALGQGPEFLTYFQNEAQLDKSGLPSDRFFAERPEGSVSTLKIQRTQQEDSAVYLCASSQGPTYEQYFGPGTRLTVT.

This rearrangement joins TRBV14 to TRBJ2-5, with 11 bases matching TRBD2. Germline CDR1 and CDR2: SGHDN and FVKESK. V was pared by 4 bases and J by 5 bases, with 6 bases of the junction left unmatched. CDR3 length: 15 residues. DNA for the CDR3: TGTGCCAGCAGCCTCGCTAGCGGGAGGTGGGAGACCCAGTACTTC. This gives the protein CASSLASGRWETQYF. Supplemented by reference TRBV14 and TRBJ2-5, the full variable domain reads EAGVTQFPSHSVIEKGQTVTLRCDPISGHDNLYWYRRVMGKEIKFLLHFVKESKQDESGMPNNRFLAERTGGTYSTLKVQPAELEDSGVYFCASSLASGRWETQYFGPGTRLLVL.

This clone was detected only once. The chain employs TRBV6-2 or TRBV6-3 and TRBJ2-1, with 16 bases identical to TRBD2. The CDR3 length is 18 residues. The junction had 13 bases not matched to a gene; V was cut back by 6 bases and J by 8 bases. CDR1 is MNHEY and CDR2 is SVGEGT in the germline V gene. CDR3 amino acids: CASSQGLAGGPLMDEQFF. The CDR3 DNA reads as TGTGCCAGCAGCCAGGGACTAGCGGGAGGGCCGTTAATGGATGAGCAGTTCTTC.

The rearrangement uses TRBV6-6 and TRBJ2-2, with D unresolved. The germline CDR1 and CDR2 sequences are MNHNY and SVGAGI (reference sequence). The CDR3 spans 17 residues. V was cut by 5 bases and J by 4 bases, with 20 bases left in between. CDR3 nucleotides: TGTGCCAGCAGTCCCCGCGGAGCCCTCCCAAGCACCGGGGAGCTGTTTTTT. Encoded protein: CASSPRGALPSTGELFF.

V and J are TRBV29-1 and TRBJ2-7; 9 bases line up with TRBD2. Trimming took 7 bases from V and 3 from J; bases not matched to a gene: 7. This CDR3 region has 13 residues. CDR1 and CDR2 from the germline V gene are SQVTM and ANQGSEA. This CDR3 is CSGVAGAGYEQYF. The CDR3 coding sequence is TGCAGCGGCGTAGCGGGAGCGGGCTACGAGCAGTACTTC.

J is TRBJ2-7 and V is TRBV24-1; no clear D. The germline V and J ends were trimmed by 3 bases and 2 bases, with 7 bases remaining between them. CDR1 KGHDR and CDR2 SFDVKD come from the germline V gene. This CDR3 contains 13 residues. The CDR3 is CATSDGVTYEQYF. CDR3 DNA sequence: TGTGCCACCAGTGATGGAGTAACCTACGAGCAGTACTTC.

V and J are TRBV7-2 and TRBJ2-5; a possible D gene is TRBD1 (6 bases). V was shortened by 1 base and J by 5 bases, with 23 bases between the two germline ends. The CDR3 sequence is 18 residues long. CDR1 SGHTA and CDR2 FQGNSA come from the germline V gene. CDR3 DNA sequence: TGTGCCAGCAGCTTAGAGGGGGTACCAGGGGAGCTATTGGAGACCCAGTACTTC. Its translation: CASSLEGVPGELLETQYF.

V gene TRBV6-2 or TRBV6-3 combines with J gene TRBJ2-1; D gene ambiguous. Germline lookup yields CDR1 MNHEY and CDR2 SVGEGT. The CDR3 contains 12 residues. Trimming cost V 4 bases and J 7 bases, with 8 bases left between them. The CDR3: CASSSLGNEQFF. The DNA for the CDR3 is TGTGCCAGCAGTTCGCTAGGGAATGAGCAGTTCTTC.

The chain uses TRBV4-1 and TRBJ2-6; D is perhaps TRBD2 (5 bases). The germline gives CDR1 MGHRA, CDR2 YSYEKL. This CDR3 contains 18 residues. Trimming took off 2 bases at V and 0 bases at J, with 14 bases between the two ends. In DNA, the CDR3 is TGCGCCAGCAGCCAATTCGGGGTGACTCCCTCTGGGGCCAACGTCCTGACTTTC. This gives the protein CASSQFGVTPSGANVLTF.

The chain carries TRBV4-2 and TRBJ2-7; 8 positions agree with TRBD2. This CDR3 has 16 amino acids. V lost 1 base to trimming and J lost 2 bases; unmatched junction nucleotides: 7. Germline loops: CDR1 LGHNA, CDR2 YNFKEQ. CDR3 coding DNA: TGTGCCAGCAGCCAAGCTGCGAGCGGGAGTACCTACGAGCAGTACTTC. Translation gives CASSQAASGSTYEQYF.

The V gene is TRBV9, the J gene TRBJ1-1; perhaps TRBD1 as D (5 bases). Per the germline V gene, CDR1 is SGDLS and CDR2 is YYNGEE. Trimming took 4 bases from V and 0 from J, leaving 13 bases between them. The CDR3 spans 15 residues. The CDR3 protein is CASSLGGGVNTEAFF. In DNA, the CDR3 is TGTGCCAGCAGCCTTGGGGGTGGGGTGAACACTGAAGCTTTCTTT. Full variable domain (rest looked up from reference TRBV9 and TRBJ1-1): DSGVTQTPKHLITATGQRVTLRCSPRSGDLSVYWYQQSLDQGLQFLIQYYNGEERAKGNILERFSAQQFPDLHSELNLSSLELGDSALYFCASSLGGGVNTEAFFGQGTRLTVV.

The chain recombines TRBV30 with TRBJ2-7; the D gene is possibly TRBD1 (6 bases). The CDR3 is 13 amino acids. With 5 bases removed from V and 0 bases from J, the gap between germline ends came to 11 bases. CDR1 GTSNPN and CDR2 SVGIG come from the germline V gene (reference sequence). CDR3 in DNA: TGTGCCTGGCGACAGGCGACCTCCTACGAGCAGTACTTC. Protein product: CAWRQATSYEQYF.